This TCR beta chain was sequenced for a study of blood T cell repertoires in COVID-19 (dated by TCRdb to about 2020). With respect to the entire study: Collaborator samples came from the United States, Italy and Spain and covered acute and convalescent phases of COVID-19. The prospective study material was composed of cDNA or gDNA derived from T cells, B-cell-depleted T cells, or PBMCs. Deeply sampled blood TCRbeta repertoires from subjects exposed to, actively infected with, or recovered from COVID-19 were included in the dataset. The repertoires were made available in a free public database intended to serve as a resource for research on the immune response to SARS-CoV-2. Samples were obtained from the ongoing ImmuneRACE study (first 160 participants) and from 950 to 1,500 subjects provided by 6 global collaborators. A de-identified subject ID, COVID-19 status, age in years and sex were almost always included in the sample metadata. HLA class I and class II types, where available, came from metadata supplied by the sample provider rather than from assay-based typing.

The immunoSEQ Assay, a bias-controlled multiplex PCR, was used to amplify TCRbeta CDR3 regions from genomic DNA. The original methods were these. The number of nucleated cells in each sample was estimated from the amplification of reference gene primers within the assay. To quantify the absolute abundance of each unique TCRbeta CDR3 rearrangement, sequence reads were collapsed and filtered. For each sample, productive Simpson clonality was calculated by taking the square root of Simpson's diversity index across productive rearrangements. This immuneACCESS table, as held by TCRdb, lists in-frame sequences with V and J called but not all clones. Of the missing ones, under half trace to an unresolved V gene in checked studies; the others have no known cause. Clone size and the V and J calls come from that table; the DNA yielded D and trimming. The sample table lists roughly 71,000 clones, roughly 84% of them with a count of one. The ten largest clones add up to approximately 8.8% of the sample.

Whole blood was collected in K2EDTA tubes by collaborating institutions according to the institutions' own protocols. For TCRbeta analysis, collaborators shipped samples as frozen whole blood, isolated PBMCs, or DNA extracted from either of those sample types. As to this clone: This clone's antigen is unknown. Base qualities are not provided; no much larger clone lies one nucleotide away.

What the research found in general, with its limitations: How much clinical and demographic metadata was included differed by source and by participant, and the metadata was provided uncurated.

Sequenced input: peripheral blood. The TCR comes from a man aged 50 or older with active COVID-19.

The base sequence is TGCGCCAGCAGCCAAGATGCGAGACTAAGCTACGAGCAGTACTTC. Its translation reads: CASSQDARLSYEQYF. The rearranged segments are TRBV4-3 and TRBJ2-7; the D segment could be TRBD2, given 5 matching bases. V lost 0 bases and J lost 3 bases; the stretch between them is 12 bases long. CDR1 is given as LGHNA and CDR2 as YSLEER, both from the germline V gene. The CDR3 runs 15 amino acids, cysteine and phenylalanine included. Just CDR3 DNA is preserved here, 45 bases in frame from base 1.